This TCR beta chain appears in the sequencing data of a study of identical twins. Findings and limits, study-wide: Conclusions relied on cross-sectional statistical analysis, not following the same donors.

This CDR3 is 12 amino acids long. With 6 bases removed from V and 4 bases from J, the gap between germline ends came to 9 bases. The cDNA had a unique molecular identifier and a template-switch universal primer site. TCRdb fed the 5' RACE reads into MiXCR, producing one record per CDR3 protein. The table shows 400,000 to 600,000 distinct CDR3 sequences, with around 24% occurring only once. This clonotype showed up many times. What it binds is not known. These sequences were also reported in another study, on yellow fever vaccine responses in identical twins. That report adds: Twins' vaccine T cell response reportedly gave the appearance of partial convergence and partial personalization.

The chain uses TRBV12-3 or TRBV12-4 and TRBJ1-2; D is unclear. Material for sequencing was CD4+ T cells sorted from blood. The receptor comes from a woman aged 18-35 years in good health. The CDR3 protein is CASREDPYGYTF. CDR3 DNA sequence: TGTGCCAGCAGAGAAGACCCCTATGGCTACACCTTC.